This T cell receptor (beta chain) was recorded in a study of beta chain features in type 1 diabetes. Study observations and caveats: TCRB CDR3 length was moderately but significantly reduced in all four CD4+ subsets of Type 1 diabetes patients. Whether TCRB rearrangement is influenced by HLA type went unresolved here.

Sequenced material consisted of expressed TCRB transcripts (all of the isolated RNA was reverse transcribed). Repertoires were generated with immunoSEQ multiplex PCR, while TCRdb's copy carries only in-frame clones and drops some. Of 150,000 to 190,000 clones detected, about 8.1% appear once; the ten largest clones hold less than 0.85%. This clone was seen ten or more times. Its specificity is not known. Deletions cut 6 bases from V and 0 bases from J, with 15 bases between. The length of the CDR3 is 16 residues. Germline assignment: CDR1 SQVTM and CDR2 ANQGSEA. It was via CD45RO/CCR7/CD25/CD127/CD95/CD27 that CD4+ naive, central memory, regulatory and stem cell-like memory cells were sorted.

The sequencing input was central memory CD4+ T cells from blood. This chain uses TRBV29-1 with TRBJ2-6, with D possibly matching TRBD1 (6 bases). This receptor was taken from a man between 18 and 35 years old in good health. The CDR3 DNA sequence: TGCAGCGTGGCGGTTGGACAGACCTCTGGGGCCAACGTCCTGACTTTC. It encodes CSVAVGQTSGANVLTF.